Shown below are 10 T cell receptor beta chains from a single sample sequenced in a study of beta chain features in type 1 diabetes. What was sequenced were expressed TCRB transcripts, since all of the isolated RNA had been reverse transcribed. The method was immunoSEQ multiplex PCR; TCRdb's version includes in-frame clones alone and lacks a portion of them. The sample carries some 160,000 clones, approximately 9.9% recorded once. Sequencing input: central memory CD4+ T cells from blood. All receptors come from a woman aged 18-29 years in good health.

This chain joins TRBV18 and TRBJ1-1, with D tentatively TRBD1 (5 bases). The ends were cut back, 0 bases at V and 0 bases at J, with 5 bases in the middle. The CDR3 consists of 14 residues. The germline gives CDR1 KGHSH, CDR2 LQKENI. The CDR3 DNA sequence: TGTGCCAGCTCACCACCGGGGCTGAACACTGAAGCTTTCTTT. Encoded protein: CASSPPGLNTEAFF.

This clone was counted many times. The genes are TRBV12-2 and TRBJ2-7; the table assigns TRBD2, which was not confirmed against the DNA. TRBV12-2 is given as a pseudogene. There are 16 residues in the CDR3. The CDR3 sequence: CASRLATSGDVYEQYF. The CDR3 DNA reads TGTGCAAGTCGCTTAGCTACTAGCGGGGACGTCTACGAGCAGTACTTC.

This clone has more than one count but fewer than ten. This chain joins TRBV5-1 and TRBJ2-5; 14 positions match TRBD2. CDR1 is SGHRS, CDR2 YFSETQ, per germline. V lost 4 bases to trimming and J lost 2 bases; unmatched junction nucleotides: 7. This CDR3 region has 17 residues. In nucleotides, the CDR3 is TGCGCCAGCAGCCCCGGGACTAGCGGGGGAATTCAAGAGACCCAGTACTTC. It translates to CASSPGTSGGIQETQYF.

This clone was picked up a small number of times. This chain links TRBV5-4 with TRBJ1-1, with 7 bases fitting TRBD1. The V and J ends lost 4 bases and 1 base, in that order; junction bases with no gene match: 7. The CDR3 is 15 amino acids. CDR1 and CDR2 (germline): SGHNT, YYREEE (reference sequence). CDR3: CASSVRGLGNTEAFF. CDR3 nucleotide sequence: TGTGCCAGCAGCGTGAGGGGGCTAGGGAACACTGAAGCTTTCTTT.

The chain links TRBV4-1 to TRBJ2-3; D might be TRBD1 (6 bases). Trimming took 1 base from V and 3 from J, leaving 11 bases between them. CDR3 length: 15 residues. From germline, CDR1 is MGHRA and CDR2 YSYEKL. The CDR3 loop reads CASSQVLTGTDTQYF. DNA of the CDR3: TGCGCCAGCAGCCAAGTGCTCACAGGGACAGATACGCAGTATTTT.

Written as DNA, the CDR3 is TGTGCCAGCGGGAGGGGGGGAGAGATCTCCTACGAGCAGTACTTC. This encodes CASGRGGEISYEQYF. The chain carries TRBV6-6 and TRBJ2-7; D may be TRBD2 (7 bases). The CDR3 has 15 residues. V was pared by 8 bases and J by 0 bases, with 17 bases between. CDR1 MNHNY and CDR2 SVGAGI come from the germline V gene (reference sequence).

This clone was seen more than once but under ten times. This chain uses TRBV11-3 with TRBJ2-1; 9 positions agree with TRBD2. The CDR3 covers 17 residues. The germline CDR1 and CDR2 sequences are SGHNT and YENEEA. Unmatched junction bases numbered 16, after V lost 5 bases and J lost 8 bases. The CDR3: CASSLGRASGASDEQFF. CDR3 DNA sequence: TGTGCCAGCAGCCTCGGCAGGGCTAGCGGGGCGAGCGATGAGCAGTTCTTC.

Notes on this clone: Mismatch with germline at one junction end may stem from a read error. J is TRBJ1-2 and V is TRBV2, with a tentative D call TRBD1 (6 bases). Germline V CDR1 and CDR2: SNHLY, FYNNEI. The CDR3 is made up of 15 amino acids. CDR3 amino acids: CASNEQGDPPNGYTF. DNA for the CDR3: TGTGCCAGCAATGAACAGGGTGACCCTCCGAATGGCTACACCTTC.

In this sample, this clone turned up a few times. V usage is TRBV12-5 and J usage is TRBJ2-1, with D possibly TRBD2 on 6 matching bases. The CDR3 consists of 14 residues. The ends were cut back, 3 bases at V and 5 bases at J, with 11 bases in the middle. Germline CDR1 is LGHNT and CDR2 is FRNRAP. The CDR3: CASGFGGTNNEQFF. The CDR3 bases are TGTGCTAGTGGTTTCGGCGGGACCAACAATGAGCAGTTCTTC. Full variable domain (rest looked up from reference TRBV12-5 and TRBJ2-1): DARVTQTPRHKVTEMGQEVTMRCQPILGHNTVFWYRQTMMQGLELLAYFRNRAPLDDSGMPKDRFSAEMPDATLATLKIQPSEPRDSAVYFCASGFGGTNNEQFFGPGTRLTVL.

V and J are TRBV4-3 and TRBJ1-3, with D unclear. The germline gives CDR1 LGHNA, CDR2 YSLEER. V was trimmed by 2 bases and J by 2 bases, leaving 4 bases between them. The CDR3 loop spans 13 amino acids. The CDR3 sequence: CASSQNTGNTIYF. In DNA form, the CDR3 reads TGCGCCAGCAGCCAAAATACTGGAAACACCATATATTTT.